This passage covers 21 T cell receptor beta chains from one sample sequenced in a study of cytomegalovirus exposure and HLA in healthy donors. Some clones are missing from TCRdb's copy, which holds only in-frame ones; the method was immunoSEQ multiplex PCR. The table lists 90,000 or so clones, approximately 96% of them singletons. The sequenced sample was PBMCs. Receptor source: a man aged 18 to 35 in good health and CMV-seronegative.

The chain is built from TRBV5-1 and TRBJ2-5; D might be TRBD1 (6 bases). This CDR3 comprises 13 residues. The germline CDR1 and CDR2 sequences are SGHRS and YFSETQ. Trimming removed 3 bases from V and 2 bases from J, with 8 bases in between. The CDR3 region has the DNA TGCGCCAGCAGCTGGACAGAGCAAGAGACCCAGTACTTC. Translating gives CASSWTEQETQYF.

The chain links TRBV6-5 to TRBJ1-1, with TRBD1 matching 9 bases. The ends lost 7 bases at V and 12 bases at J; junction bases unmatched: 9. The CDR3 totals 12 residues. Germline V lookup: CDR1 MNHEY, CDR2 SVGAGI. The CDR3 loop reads CASTGGQGVSFF. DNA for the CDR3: TGTGCCAGCACCGGGGGACAGGGAGTATCTTTCTTT.

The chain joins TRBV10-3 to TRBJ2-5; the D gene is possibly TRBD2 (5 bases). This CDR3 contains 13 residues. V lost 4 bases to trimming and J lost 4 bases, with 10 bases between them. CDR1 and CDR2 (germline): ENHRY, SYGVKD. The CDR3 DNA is TGTGCCATCAGTGCGGGGATGGGAGAGACCCAGTACTTC. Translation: CAISAGMGETQYF.

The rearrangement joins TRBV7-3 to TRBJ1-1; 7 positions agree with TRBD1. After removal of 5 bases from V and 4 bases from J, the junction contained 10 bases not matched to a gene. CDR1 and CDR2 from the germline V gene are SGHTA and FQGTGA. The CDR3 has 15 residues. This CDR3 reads CASSPLGGRGTEAFF. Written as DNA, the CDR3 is TGTGCCAGCAGCCCCTTAGGGGGCCGGGGCACTGAAGCTTTCTTT. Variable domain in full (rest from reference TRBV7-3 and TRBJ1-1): GAGVSQTPSNKVTEKGKYVELRCDPISGHTALYWYRQSLGQGPEFLIYFQGTGAADDSGLPNDRFFAVRPEGSVSTLKIQRTERGDSAVYLCASSPLGGRGTEAFFGQGTRLTVV.

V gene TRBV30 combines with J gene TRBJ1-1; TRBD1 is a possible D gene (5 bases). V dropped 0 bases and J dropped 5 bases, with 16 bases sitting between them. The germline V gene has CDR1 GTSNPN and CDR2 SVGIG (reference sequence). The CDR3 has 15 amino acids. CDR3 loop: CAWSVRGGRQTEAFF. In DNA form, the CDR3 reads TGTGCCTGGAGTGTACGGGGGGGGAGGCAGACTGAAGCTTTCTTT.

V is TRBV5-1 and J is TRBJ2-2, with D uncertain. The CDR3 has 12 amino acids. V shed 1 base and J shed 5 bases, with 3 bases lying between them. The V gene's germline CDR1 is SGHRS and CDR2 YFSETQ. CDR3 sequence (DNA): TGCGCCAGCAGCTTGCAGACCGGGGAGCTGTTTTTT. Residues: CASSLQTGELFF.

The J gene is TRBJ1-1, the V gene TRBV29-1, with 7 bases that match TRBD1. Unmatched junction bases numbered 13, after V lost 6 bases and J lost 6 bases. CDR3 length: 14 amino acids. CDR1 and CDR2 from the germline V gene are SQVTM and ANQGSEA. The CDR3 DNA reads TGCAGCGTGCTCAGACAGGGTTCGTTGCCTGAAGCTTTCTTT. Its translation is CSVLRQGSLPEAFF.

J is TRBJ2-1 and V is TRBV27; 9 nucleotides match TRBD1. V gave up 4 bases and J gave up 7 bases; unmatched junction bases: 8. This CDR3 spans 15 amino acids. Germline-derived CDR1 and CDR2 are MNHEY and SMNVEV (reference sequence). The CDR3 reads CASSSPGQGVNEQFF. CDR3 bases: TGTGCCAGCAGTTCACCGGGACAGGGTGTAAATGAGCAGTTCTTC.

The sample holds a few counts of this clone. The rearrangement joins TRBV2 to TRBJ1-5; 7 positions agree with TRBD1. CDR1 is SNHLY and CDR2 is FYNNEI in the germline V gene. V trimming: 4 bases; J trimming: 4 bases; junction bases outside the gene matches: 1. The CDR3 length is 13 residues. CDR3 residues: CASSVRGNQPQHF. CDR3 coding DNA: TGTGCCAGCAGTGTCAGGGGGAATCAGCCCCAGCATTTT. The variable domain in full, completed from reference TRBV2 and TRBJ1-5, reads EPEVTQTPSHQVTQMGQEVILRCVPISNHLYFYWYRQILGQKVEFLVSFYNNEISEKSEIFDDQFSVERPDGSNFTLKIRSTKLEDSAMYFCASSVRGNQPQHFGDGTRLSIL.

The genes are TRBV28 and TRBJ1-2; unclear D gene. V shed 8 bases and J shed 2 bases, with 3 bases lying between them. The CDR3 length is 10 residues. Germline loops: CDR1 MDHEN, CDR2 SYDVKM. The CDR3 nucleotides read TGTGCCAGCTCGAACTATGGCTACACCTTC. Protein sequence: CASSNYGYTF.

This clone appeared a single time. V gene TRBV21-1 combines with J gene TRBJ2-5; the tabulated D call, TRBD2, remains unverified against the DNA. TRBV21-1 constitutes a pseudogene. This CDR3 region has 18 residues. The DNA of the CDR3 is TGTGCCAGCAGCAAAGGGGGACTAGCGGGAGGAGACCAAGAGACCCAGTACTTC. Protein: CASSKGGLAGGDQETQYF.

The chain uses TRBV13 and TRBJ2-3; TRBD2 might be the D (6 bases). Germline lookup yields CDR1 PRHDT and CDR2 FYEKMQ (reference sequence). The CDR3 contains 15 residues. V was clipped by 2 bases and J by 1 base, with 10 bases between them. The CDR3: CASSLRPGGTDTQYF. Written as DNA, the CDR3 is TGTGCCAGCAGCTTAAGGCCGGGAGGCACAGATACGCAGTATTTT.

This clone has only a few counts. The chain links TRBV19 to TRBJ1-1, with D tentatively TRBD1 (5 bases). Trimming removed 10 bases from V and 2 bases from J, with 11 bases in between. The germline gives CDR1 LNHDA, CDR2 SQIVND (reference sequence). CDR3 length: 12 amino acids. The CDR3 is CATIGANTEAFF. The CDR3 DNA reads TGTGCCACCATAGGGGCAAACACTGAAGCTTTCTTT.

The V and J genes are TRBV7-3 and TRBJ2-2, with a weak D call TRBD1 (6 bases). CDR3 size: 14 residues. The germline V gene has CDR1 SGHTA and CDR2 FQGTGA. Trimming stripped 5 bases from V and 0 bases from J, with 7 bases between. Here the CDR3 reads CASSTGSNTGELFF. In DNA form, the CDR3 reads TGTGCCAGCAGCACAGGGTCGAACACCGGGGAGCTGTTTTTT.

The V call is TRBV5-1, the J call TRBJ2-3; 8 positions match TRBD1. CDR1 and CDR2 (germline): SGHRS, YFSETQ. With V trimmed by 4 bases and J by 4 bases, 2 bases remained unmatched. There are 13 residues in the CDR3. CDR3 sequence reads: CASSPGGADTQYF. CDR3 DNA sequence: TGCGCCAGCAGCCCAGGGGGCGCAGATACGCAGTATTTT.

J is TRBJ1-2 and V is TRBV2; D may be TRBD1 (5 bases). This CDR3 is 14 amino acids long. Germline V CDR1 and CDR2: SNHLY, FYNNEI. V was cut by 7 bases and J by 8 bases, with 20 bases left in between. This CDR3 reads CASTVYFQGGGYTF. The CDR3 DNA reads TGTGCCAGCACAGTTTATTTTCAGGGTGGAGGCTACACCTTC.

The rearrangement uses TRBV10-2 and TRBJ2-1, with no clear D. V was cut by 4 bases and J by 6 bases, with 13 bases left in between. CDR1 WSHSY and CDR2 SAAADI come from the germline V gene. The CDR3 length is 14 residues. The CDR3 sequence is CASSGALEINEQFF. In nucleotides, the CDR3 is TGCGCCAGCAGTGGAGCCTTAGAGATCAATGAGCAGTTCTTC.

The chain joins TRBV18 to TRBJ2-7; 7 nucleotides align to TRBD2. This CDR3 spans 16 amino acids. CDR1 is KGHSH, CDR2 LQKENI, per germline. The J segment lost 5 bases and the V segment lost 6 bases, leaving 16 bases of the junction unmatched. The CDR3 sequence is CASSRFGGLSTHEQYF. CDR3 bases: TGTGCCAGCTCCCGCTTTGGGGGACTAAGTACCCACGAGCAGTACTTC.

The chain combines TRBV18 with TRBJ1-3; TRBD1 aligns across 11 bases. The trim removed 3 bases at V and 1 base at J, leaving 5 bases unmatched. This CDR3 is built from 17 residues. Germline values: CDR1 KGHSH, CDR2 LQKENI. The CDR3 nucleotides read TGTGCCAGCTCACCGTCCCGGGACAGGGGGTCTGGAAACACCATATATTTT. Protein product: CASSPSRDRGSGNTIYF.

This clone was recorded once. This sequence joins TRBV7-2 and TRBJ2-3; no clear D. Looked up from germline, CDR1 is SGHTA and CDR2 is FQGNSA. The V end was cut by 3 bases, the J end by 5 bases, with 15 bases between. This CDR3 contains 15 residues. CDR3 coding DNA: TGTGCCAGCAGCTTTGCAGGAATATCCTTAGATACGCAGTATTTT. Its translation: CASSFAGISLDTQYF.

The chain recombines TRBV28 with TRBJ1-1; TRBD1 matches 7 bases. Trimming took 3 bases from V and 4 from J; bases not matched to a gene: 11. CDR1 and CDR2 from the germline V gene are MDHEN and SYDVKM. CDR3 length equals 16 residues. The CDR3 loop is CASSFPTTGSRTEAFF. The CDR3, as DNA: TGTGCCAGCAGTTTCCCTACGACAGGGTCTCGCACTGAAGCTTTCTTT.